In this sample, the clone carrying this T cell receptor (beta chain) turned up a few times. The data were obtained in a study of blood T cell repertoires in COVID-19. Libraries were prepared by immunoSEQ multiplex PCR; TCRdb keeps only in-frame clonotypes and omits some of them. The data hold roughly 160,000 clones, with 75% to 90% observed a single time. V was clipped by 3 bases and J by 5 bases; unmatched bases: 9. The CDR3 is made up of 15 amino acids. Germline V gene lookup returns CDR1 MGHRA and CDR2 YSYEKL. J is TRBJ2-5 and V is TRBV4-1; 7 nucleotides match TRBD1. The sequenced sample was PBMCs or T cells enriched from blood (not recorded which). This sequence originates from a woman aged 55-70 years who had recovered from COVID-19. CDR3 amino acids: CASSQTGTERETQYF. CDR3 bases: TGCGCCAGCAGCCAGACCGGGACAGAGAGGGAGACCCAGTACTTC.